This T cell receptor beta chain was captured in a study of control samples from healthy donors and cancer patients. Clones were read by immunoSEQ multiplex PCR, and TCRdb kept only the in-frame ones, dropping some. The sample includes under 65,000 clones, around 93% of them seen just once. This CDR3 region has 15 residues. V shed 0 bases and J shed 3 bases, with 12 bases lying between them. The germline gives CDR1 SGHRS, CDR2 YFSETQ. The clonotype originates from a man between 25 and 39 years old with colorectal cancer. Sequencing was performed on PBMCs. The rearrangement joins TRBV5-1 to TRBJ1-2, with D hard to call. CDR3 sequence: CASSLGTAWDYGYTF. The CDR3 DNA reads as TGCGCCAGCAGCTTGGGGACGGCATGGGACTATGGCTACACCTTC. Full variable domain (missing parts from reference TRBV5-1 and TRBJ1-2): KAGVTQTPRYLIKTRGQQVTLSCSPISGHRSVSWYQQTPGQGLQFLFEYFSETQRNKGNFPGRFSGRQFSNSRSEMNVSTLELGDSALYLCASSLGTAWDYGYTFGSGTRLTVV.